This record concerns one T cell receptor beta chain sequence. Its target is not known. The junction had 5 bases not matched to a gene; V was cut back by 8 bases and J by 4 bases. The germline gives CDR1 WSHSY, CDR2 SAAADI. The CDR3 is 13 amino acids. Sequencing followed a ViraFEST assay step that expanded antigen-specific CD4+ T cells with viral peptide pools. When about ten days of culture had elapsed, CD4+ T cells were isolated. All study participants received two doses of BNT162b2 or mRNA-1273 vaccine. This entry comes from a study of vaccination effects on CD4 cells after COVID-19. TCRdb's table, derived via immunoSEQ multiplex PCR, lists solely in-frame clones and lacks some. Among about 50,000 clones listed, around three quarters were seen once.

Sequenced here: CD4+ T cells from PBMCs cultured with HCoV-OC43 spike peptides, sampled after COVID-19 vaccination. Subset meaning: HCoV-OC43 spike overlapping peptide pool stimulation. The sequence derives from a human donor who received a COVID-19 vaccine. V and J are TRBV10-2 and TRBJ2-5, with TRBD1 matching 9 bases. For the CDR3, the DNA is TGCGCCAGCTTTAACAGGGGGCGAGAGACCCAGTACTTC. It codes for CASFNRGRETQYF.